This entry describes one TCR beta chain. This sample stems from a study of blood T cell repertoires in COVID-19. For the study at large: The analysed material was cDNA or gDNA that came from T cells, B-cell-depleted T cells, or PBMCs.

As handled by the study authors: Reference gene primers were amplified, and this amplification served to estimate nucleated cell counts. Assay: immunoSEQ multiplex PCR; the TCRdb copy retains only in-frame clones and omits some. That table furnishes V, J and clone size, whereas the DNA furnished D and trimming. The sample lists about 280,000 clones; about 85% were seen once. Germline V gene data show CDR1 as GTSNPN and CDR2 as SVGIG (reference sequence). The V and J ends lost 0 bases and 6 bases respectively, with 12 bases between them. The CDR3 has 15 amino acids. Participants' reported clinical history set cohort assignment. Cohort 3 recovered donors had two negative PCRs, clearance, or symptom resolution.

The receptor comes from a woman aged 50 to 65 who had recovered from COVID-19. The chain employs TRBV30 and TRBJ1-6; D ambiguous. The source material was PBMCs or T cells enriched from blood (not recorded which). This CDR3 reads CAWSVLPGINSPLHF. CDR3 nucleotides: TGTGCCTGGAGTGTACTTCCGGGGATTAATTCACCCCTCCACTTT.